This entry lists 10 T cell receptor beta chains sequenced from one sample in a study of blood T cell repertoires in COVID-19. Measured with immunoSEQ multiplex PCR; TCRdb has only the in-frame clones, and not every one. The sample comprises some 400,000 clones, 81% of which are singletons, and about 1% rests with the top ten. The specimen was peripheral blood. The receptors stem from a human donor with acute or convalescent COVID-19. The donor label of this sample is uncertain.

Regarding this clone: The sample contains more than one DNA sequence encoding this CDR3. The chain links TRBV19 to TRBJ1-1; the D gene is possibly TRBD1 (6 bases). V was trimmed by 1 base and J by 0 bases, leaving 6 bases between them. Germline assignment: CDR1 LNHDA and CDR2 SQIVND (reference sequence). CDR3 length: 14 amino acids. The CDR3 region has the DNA TGTGCCAGTAGTATAGGACAGGTGAACACTGAAGCTTTCTTT. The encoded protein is CASSIGQVNTEAFF. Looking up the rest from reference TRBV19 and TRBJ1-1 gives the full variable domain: DGGITQSPKYLFRKEGQNVTLSCEQNLNHDAMYWYRQDPGQGLRLIYYSQIVNDFQKGDIAEGYSVSREKKESFPLTVTSAQKNPTAFYLCASSIGQVNTEAFFGQGTRLTVV.

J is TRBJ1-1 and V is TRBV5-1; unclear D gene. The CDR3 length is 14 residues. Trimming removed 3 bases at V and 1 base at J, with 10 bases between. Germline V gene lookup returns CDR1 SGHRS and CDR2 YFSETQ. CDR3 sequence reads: CASSSLDPNTEAFF. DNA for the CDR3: TGCGCCAGCAGCTCACTCGATCCGAACACTGAAGCTTTCTTT.

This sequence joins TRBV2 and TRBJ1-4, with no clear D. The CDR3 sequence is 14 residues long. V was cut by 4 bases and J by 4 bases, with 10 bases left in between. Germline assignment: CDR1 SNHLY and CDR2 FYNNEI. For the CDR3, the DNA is TGTGCCAGCAGTGCGACACAGTATAATGAAAAACTGTTTTTT. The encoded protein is CASSATQYNEKLFF. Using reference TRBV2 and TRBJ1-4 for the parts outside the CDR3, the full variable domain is EPEVTQTPSHQVTQMGQEVILRCVPISNHLYFYWYRQILGQKVEFLVSFYNNEISEKSEIFDDQFSVERPDGSNFTLKIRSTKLEDSAMYFCASSATQYNEKLFFGSGTQLSVL.

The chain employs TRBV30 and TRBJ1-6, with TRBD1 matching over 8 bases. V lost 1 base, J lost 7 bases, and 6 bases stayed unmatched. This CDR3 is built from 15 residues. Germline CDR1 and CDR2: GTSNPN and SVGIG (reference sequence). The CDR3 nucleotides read TGTGCCTGGAGTGGCTCAGGGGGCTGGAATTCACCCCTCCACTTT. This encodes CAWSGSGGWNSPLHF.

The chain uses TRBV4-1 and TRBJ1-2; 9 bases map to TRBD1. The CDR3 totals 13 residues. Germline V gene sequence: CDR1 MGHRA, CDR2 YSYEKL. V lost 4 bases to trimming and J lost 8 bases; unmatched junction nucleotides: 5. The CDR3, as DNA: TGCGCCAGCAGCCGCGGACAGGGGAGAGGCTACACCTTC. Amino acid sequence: CASSRGQGRGYTF.

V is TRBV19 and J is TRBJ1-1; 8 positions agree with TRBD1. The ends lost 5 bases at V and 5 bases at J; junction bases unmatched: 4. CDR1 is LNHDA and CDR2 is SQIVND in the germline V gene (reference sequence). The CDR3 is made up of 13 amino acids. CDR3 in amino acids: CASSLRQGTEAFF. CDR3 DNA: TGTGCCAGTAGTCTCCGACAGGGGACTGAAGCTTTCTTT.

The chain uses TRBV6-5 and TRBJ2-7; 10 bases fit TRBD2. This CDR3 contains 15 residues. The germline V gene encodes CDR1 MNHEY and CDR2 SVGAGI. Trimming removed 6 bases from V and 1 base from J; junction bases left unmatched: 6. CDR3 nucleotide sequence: TGTGCCAGCAGAGACCTAGCGGGAGCTTCCTACGAGCAGTACTTC. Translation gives CASRDLAGASYEQYF.

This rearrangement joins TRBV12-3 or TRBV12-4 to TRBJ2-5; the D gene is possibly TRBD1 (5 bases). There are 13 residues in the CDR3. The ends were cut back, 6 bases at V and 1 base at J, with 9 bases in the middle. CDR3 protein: CASSSRGQETQYF. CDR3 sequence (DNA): TGTGCCAGCAGCTCAAGGGGCCAAGAGACCCAGTACTTC.

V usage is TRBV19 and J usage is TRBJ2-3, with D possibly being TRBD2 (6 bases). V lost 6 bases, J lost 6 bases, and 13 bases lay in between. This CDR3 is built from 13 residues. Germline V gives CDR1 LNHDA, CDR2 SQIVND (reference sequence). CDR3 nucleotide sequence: TGTGCCAGTAGCCTGGCGGGAAGGGATACGCAGTATTTT. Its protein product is CASSLAGRDTQYF.

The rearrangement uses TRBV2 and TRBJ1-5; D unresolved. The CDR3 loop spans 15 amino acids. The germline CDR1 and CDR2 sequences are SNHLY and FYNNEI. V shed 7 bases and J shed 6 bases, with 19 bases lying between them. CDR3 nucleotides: TGTGCCAGCAACCTTACTAACGGAGGAAGTCAGCCCCAGCATTTT. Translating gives CASNLTNGGSQPQHF.